This TCR beta chain was captured by sequencing in a study of cytomegalovirus exposure and HLA in healthy donors. In the PCR, 60 Vbeta and 13 Jbeta primers were used. Assay: immunoSEQ multiplex PCR; the TCRdb copy retains only in-frame clones and omits some. This sample contains approximately 54,000 clones. About this clone itself: Its target is not known.

CDR1 is SGHDN, CDR2 FVKESK, per germline. V lost 8 bases to trimming and J lost 1 base, with 11 bases between them. CDR3 length: 13 amino acids. Study-wide results and caveats: It emerged from a later analysis that several of the most significant clusters appeared to be linked to common viral pathogens. Most likely, a cluster of highly shared sequence variants arose as a sequencing artifact.

The TCR was taken from a woman in her thirties or forties in good health and CMV-seronegative. V usage is TRBV14 and J usage is TRBJ1-1; possibly TRBD1 for D (5 bases). The specimen sequenced was PBMCs. The CDR3 DNA is TGTGCCAGCGGGCGGGGGGGGAACACTGAAGCTTTCTTT. Protein sequence: CASGRGGNTEAFF.